The T cell receptor (beta chain) described here comes from a study of prognosis after radiotherapy for stage I lung cancer. Study-wide background: Roughly 5 patients had oligometastatic NSCLC after surgical resection of the primary tumor, and roughly 13 had newly diagnosed primary stage I lung tumors. The study recorded distant metastases in several patients (median roughly 7 months) after radiotherapy and no significant progression in 15.

The CDR3 is 16 amino acids in total, end residues counted. Germline lookup yields CDR1 SGHAT and CDR2 FQNNGV. Turning to this clonotype: No conserved phenylalanine or tryptophan ends this CDR3, so it is likely a read error. It is unclear where the CDR3 begins or ends on the DNA, so no DNA is shown, and the CDR3 is as TCRdb lists it.

With two-round multiplex PCR, TCR beta CDR3 sequences were amplified from genomic DNA. First-round PCR employed TRBV- and TRBJ-specific primers for each gene. TCRdb itself ran the multiplex PCR reads through MiXCR, one entry per CDR3 protein. Among about 47,000 distinct CDR3 sequences listed, about 35% were seen once. The sequence derives from a donor aged 50 or older with non-small cell lung cancer. The gene calls are TRBV11-2 and TRBJ1-1; TRBD1 is taken as the D call from the table, unchecked against the DNA. Source: PBMCs, taken before or after stereotactic body radiation therapy (not recorded which). The CDR3 is CASSTELWGGTGIFKL.